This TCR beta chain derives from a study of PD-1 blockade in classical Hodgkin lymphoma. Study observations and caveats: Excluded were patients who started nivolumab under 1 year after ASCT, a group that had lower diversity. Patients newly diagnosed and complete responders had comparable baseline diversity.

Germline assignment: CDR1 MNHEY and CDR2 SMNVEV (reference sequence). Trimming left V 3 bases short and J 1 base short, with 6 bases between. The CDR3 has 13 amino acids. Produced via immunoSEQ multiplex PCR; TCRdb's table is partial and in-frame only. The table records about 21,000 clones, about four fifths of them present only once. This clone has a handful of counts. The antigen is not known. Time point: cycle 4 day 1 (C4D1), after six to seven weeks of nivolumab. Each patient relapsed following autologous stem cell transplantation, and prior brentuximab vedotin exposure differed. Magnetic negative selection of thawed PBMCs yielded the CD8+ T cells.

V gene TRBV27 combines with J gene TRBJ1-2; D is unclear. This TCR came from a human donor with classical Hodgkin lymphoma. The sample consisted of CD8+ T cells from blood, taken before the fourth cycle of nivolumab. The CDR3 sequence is CASSLGSNYGYTF. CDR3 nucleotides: TGTGCCAGCAGTTTGGGCAGTAACTATGGCTACACCTTC.